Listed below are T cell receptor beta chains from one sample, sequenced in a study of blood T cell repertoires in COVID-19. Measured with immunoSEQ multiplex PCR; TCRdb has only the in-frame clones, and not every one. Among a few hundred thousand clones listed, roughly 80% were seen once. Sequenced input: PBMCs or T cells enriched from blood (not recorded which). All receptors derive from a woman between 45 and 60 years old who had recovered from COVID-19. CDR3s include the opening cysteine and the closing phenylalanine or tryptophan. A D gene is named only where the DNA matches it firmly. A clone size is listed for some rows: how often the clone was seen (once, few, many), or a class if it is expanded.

CDR3 protein: CASSHQSADYGYTF
CDR3 DNA: TGTGCCAGCAGCCACCAGTCTGCGGACTATGGCTACACCTTC
J gene: TRBJ1-2
D gene: NA
clone size: NA
V gene: TRBV5-8

CDR3 protein: CASSLTANYGYTF
CDR3 DNA: TGCGCCAGCAGCTTAACAGCTAACTATGGCTACACCTTC
J gene: TRBJ1-2
D gene: NA
clone size: NA
V gene: TRBV5-1

CDR3 protein: CASSLTVASGTFYEQYF
CDR3 DNA: TGTGCCAGCAGCTTGACCGTTGCTAGCGGGACCTTCTACGAGCAGTACTTC
J gene: TRBJ2-7
D gene: TRBD2
clone size: NA
V gene: TRBV7-9

CDR3 protein: CASRQLAGATDTQYF
CDR3 DNA: TGTGCCAGCAGACAACTAGCGGGAGCGACAGATACGCAGTATTTT
J gene: TRBJ2-3
D gene: TRBD2
clone size: NA
V gene: TRBV2

CDR3 protein: CASSEDGVYGYTF
CDR3 DNA: TGTGCCAGCAGTGAAGACGGGGTATATGGCTACACCTTC
J gene: TRBJ1-2
D gene: NA
clone size: NA
V gene: TRBV6-1

CDR3 protein: CASSQDRRGSYNEQFF
CDR3 DNA: TGTGCCAGCAGCCAAGATCGGCGGGGCTCCTACAATGAGCAGTTCTTC
J gene: TRBJ2-1
D gene: NA
clone size: many
V gene: TRBV3-1/TRBV3-2

CDR3 protein: CASSQDSTGGQSEQYF
CDR3 DNA: TGCGCCAGCAGCCAAGATTCTACAGGGGGCCAGAGCGAGCAGTACTTC
J gene: TRBJ2-7
D gene: TRBD1
clone size: NA
V gene: TRBV4-1

CDR3 protein: CASSPMAGLHLYGYTF
CDR3 DNA: TGTGCCAGTAGTCCTATGGCAGGTCTACATCTCTATGGCTACACCTTC
J gene: TRBJ1-2
D gene: NA
clone size: NA
V gene: TRBV19

CDR3 protein: CASSPRTGGAYGYTF
CDR3 DNA: TGTGCCAGCAGCCCCCGGACAGGGGGCGCATACGGCTACACCTTC
J gene: TRBJ1-2
D gene: TRBD1
clone size: NA
V gene: TRBV5-8

CDR3 protein: CASKSQGSYNSPLHF
CDR3 DNA: TGTGCCAGCAAGTCCCAGGGGTCCTATAATTCACCCCTCCACTTT
J gene: TRBJ1-6
D gene: NA
clone size: NA
V gene: TRBV2

CDR3 protein: CASSFPGDRGLGNTIYF
CDR3 DNA: TGTGCCAGCAGTTTTCCGGGAGACAGGGGCCTTGGAAACACCATATATTTT
J gene: TRBJ1-3
D gene: TRBD1
clone size: NA
V gene: TRBV7-9

CDR3 protein: CASSGPGQGVPYEQYF
CDR3 DNA: TGTGCCAGCAGTGGACCGGGACAGGGAGTCCCCTACGAGCAGTACTTC
J gene: TRBJ2-7
D gene: TRBD1
clone size: NA
V gene: TRBV6-1

CDR3 protein: CASSAQYSGGNTDTQYF
CDR3 DNA: TGTGCCAGCTCTGCACAGTACAGCGGGGGGAACACAGATACGCAGTATTTT
J gene: TRBJ2-3
D gene: TRBD2
clone size: NA
V gene: TRBV18

CDR3 protein: CASSLVWTSGSGQETQYF
CDR3 DNA: TGTGCCAGCAGCTTAGTGTGGACTAGCGGGAGTGGGCAAGAGACCCAGTACTTC
J gene: TRBJ2-5
D gene: TRBD2
clone size: NA
V gene: TRBV7-2

CDR3 protein: CASSYAASGGSSYNEQFF
CDR3 DNA: TGTGCCAGCAGTTACGCGGCTAGCGGGGGAAGCTCCTACAATGAGCAGTTCTTC
J gene: TRBJ2-1
D gene: TRBD2
clone size: NA
V gene: TRBV6-2/TRBV6-3

CDR3 protein: CASSLLLGGGAGANVLTF
CDR3 DNA: TGTGCCAGCAGCTTGCTCTTAGGGGGGGGCGCTGGGGCCAACGTCCTGACTTTC
J gene: TRBJ2-6
D gene: NA
clone size: NA
V gene: TRBV5-8

CDR3 protein: CASSLVGTSGNYNEQFF
CDR3 DNA: TGTGCCAGCAGCTTAGTGGGGACTAGCGGAAACTACAATGAGCAGTTCTTC
J gene: TRBJ2-1
D gene: TRBD2
clone size: NA
V gene: TRBV7-2

CDR3 protein: CASSIVPDNTGELFF
CDR3 DNA: TGTGCCAGTAGTATAGTCCCAGATAACACCGGGGAGCTGTTTTTT
J gene: TRBJ2-2
D gene: NA
clone size: NA
V gene: TRBV19

CDR3 protein: CASSFGRVGYTF
CDR3 DNA: TGTGCCAGCAGTTTCGGCAGGGTTGGCTACACCTTC
J gene: TRBJ1-2
D gene: NA
clone size: NA
V gene: TRBV12-3/TRBV12-4

CDR3 protein: CASSQTRQANTEAFF
CDR3 DNA: TGTGCCAGCAGTCAAACCCGACAGGCAAACACTGAAGCTTTCTTT
J gene: TRBJ1-1
D gene: NA
clone size: NA
V gene: TRBV6-2/TRBV6-3

CDR3 protein: CASSSTGGLFTDTQYF
CDR3 DNA: TGTGCCAGCAGCTCCACGGGGGGTCTATTCACAGATACGCAGTATTTT
J gene: TRBJ2-3
D gene: TRBD2
clone size: NA
V gene: TRBV7-2

CDR3 protein: CASSLDGAAGPFWEQYF
CDR3 DNA: TGTGCCAGCAGCTTAGATGGAGCAGCGGGGCCCTTTTGGGAGCAGTACTTC
J gene: TRBJ2-7
D gene: TRBD2
clone size: NA
V gene: TRBV7-9

CDR3 protein: CASSQIQGDGYTF
CDR3 DNA: TGTGCCAGCAGCCAAATCCAGGGGGATGGCTACACCTTC
J gene: TRBJ1-2
D gene: TRBD1
clone size: NA
V gene: TRBV27

CDR3 protein: CASSQGQAKNYGYTF
CDR3 DNA: TGTGCCAGCAGTCAGGGACAGGCGAAAAACTATGGCTACACCTTC
J gene: TRBJ1-2
D gene: TRBD1
clone size: NA
V gene: TRBV6-2/TRBV6-3

CDR3 protein: CASSWGTGNIGQPQHF
CDR3 DNA: TGTGCCAGCAGTTGGGGGACAGGGAATATCGGCCAGCCCCAGCATTTT
J gene: TRBJ1-5
D gene: TRBD1
clone size: NA
V gene: TRBV6-6

CDR3 protein: CASSFTGGSNQPQHF
CDR3 DNA: TGTGCCAGCAGTTTTACAGGGGGGAGCAATCAGCCCCAGCATTTT
J gene: TRBJ1-5
D gene: TRBD1
clone size: NA
V gene: TRBV7-2

CDR3 protein: CASSAKRGGTEAFF
CDR3 DNA: TGTGCCAGCAGTGCGAAAAGGGGGGGGACTGAAGCTTTCTTT
J gene: TRBJ1-1
D gene: NA
clone size: NA
V gene: TRBV2

CDR3 protein: CASSQDPLRGGNGYTF
CDR3 DNA: TGCGCCAGCAGCCAAGATCCCCTCCGTGGGGGGAATGGCTACACCTTC
J gene: TRBJ1-2
D gene: NA
clone size: NA
V gene: TRBV4-1

CDR3 protein: CASSFSGVRQPQHF
CDR3 DNA: TGTGCCAGCAGCTTCTCAGGGGTTAGGCAGCCCCAGCATTTT
J gene: TRBJ1-5
D gene: NA
clone size: once
V gene: TRBV5-6

CDR3 protein: CASSQDGARGAEAFF
CDR3 DNA: TGTGCCAGCAGCCAAGATGGGGCTCGTGGGGCTGAAGCTTTCTTT
J gene: TRBJ1-1
D gene: NA
clone size: NA
V gene: TRBV3-1/TRBV3-2

CDR3 protein: CASSFPSGSFHEQYF
CDR3 DNA: TGTGCCAGCAGCTTCCCAAGCGGGAGTTTCCACGAGCAGTACTTC
J gene: TRBJ2-7
D gene: TRBD2
clone size: NA
V gene: TRBV11-1

CDR3 protein: CASSLAKVPGEKLFF
CDR3 DNA: TGCGCCAGCAGCTTGGCCAAGGTACCGGGTGAAAAACTGTTTTTT
J gene: TRBJ1-4
D gene: NA
clone size: NA
V gene: TRBV5-1

CDR3 protein: CASSSDTLVGKLFF
CDR3 DNA: TGCGCCAGCAGTTCTGACACCCTGGTGGGCAAACTGTTTTTT
J gene: TRBJ1-4
D gene: NA
clone size: NA
V gene: TRBV5-1

CDR3 protein: CASSPITGGAISGYTF
CDR3 DNA: TGTGCCAGCAGCCCAATAACAGGGGGCGCTATCTCTGGCTACACCTTC
J gene: TRBJ1-2
D gene: TRBD1
clone size: once
V gene: TRBV7-2